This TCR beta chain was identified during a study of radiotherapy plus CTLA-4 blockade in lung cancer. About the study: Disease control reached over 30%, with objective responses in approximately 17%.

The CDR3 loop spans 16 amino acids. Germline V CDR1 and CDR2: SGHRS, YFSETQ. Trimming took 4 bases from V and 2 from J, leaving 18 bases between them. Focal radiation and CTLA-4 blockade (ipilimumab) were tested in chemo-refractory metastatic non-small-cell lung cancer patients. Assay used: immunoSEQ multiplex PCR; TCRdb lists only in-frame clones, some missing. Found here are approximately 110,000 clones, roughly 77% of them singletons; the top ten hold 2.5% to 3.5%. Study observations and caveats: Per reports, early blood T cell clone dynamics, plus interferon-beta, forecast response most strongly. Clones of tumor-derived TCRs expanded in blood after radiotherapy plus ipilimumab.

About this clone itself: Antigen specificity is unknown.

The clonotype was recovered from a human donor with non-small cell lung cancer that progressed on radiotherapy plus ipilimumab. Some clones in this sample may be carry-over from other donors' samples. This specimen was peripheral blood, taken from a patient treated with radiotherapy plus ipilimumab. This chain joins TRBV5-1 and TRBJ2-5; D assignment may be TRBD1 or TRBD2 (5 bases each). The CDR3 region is CASSRDDLRPQETQYF. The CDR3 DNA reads TGCGCCAGCAGCAGGGACGACCTACGCCCACAAGAGACCCAGTACTTC.